This is a list of T cell receptor beta chains from one sample in a study of blood T cell repertoires in COVID-19. The assay was immunoSEQ multiplex PCR, and TCRdb's table has in-frame clones only and misses some. The sample contains approximately 390,000 clones, 85% to 90% of which appear only once. The sample consisted of peripheral blood. These receptors were obtained from a young man with active or convalescent COVID-19. Both conserved end residues are part of each CDR3. The D gene is left open where the match is weak. Expanded clones get a size class; other rows say once, few or many, or leave the size out.

J gene: TRBJ2-4
D gene: TRBD1
clone size: .
V gene: TRBV7-3
CDR3 DNA: TGTGCCAGCAGCTTAGGGACAGGGGTAGCCAAAAACATTCAGTACTTC
CDR3 protein: CASSLGTGVAKNIQYF

J gene: TRBJ2-2
D gene: TRBD2
clone size: .
V gene: TRBV4-2
CDR3 DNA: TGTGCCAGCAGCCCCGGGCTAGCGGGAGTAGGGGGGGAGCTGTTTTTT
CDR3 protein: CASSPGLAGVGGELFF

J gene: TRBJ2-2
D gene: TRBD2
clone size: .
V gene: TRBV27
CDR3 DNA: TGTGCCAGCAGTTTATCAGTAGCGGGGGGCCCGAACACCGGGGAGCTGTTTTTT
CDR3 protein: CASSLSVAGGPNTGELFF

J gene: TRBJ2-7
D gene: .
clone size: .
V gene: TRBV4-3
CDR3 DNA: TGCGCCAGCAGCCAAGAACTTGGGCCAATCTACGAGCAGTACTTC
CDR3 protein: CASSQELGPIYEQYF

J gene: TRBJ1-1
D gene: .
clone size: .
V gene: TRBV5-1
CDR3 DNA: TGCGCCAGCAGCTTGGATCGGGGGGGCGGAAGCACTGAAGCTTTCTTT
CDR3 protein: CASSLDRGGGSTEAFF

J gene: TRBJ1-2
D gene: .
clone size: .
V gene: TRBV7-3
CDR3 DNA: TGTGCCAGCAGCTTAACTAGTCAACCCGGGGGCTACACCTTC
CDR3 protein: CASSLTSQPGGYTF

J gene: TRBJ2-5
D gene: TRBD1
clone size: .
V gene: TRBV6-5
CDR3 DNA: TGTGCCAGCAGTTACGTGCCTGGGGGACAGCAAGAGACCCAGTACTTC
CDR3 protein: CASSYVPGGQQETQYF

J gene: TRBJ2-1
D gene: TRBD2
clone size: .
V gene: TRBV5-1
CDR3 DNA: TGCGCCAGCAGCTTTGGGGTTAGCGGGACTATTGAGGAGCAGTTCTTC
CDR3 protein: CASSFGVSGTIEEQFF

J gene: TRBJ1-2
D gene: .
clone size: .
V gene: TRBV11-2
CDR3 DNA: TGTGCCAGCAGCTTAGTGGGGCTTCCCCTAGACTATGGCTACACCTTC
CDR3 protein: CASSLVGLPLDYGYTF

J gene: TRBJ2-3
D gene: .
clone size: .
V gene: TRBV28
CDR3 DNA: TGTGCCAGCAGCCCTGAGTTGTGGGGCGTACCTCTAGAATACACAGATACGCAGTATTTT
CDR3 protein: CASSPELWGVPLEYTDTQYF

J gene: TRBJ2-3
D gene: TRBD2
clone size: .
V gene: TRBV7-8
CDR3 DNA: TGTGCCAGCAGCCCAAGGGAGCGGGGAAGCACAGATACGCAGTATTTT
CDR3 protein: CASSPRERGSTDTQYF

J gene: TRBJ1-1
D gene: .
clone size: .
V gene: TRBV25-1
CDR3 DNA: TGTGCCAGCAGGGATCGTAGGAGCACTGAAGCTTTCTTT
CDR3 protein: CASRDRRSTEAFF

J gene: TRBJ1-6
D gene: .
clone size: .
V gene: TRBV28
CDR3 DNA: TGTGCCAGCAGTGAAGCAATCTCACCCCTCCACTTT
CDR3 protein: CASSEAISPLHF

J gene: TRBJ1-2
D gene: TRBD1
clone size: .
V gene: TRBV7-3
CDR3 DNA: TGTGCCAGCAGCTCACTACAGGGGTCCGTTGGCTACACCTTC
CDR3 protein: CASSSLQGSVGYTF

J gene: TRBJ2-3
D gene: .
clone size: .
V gene: TRBV23-1
CDR3 DNA: TGCGCCAGCAGTCAATCAACGGCAAAGCTAGCTCCCGCAGATACGCAGTATTTT
CDR3 protein: CASSQSTAKLAPADTQYF

J gene: TRBJ2-7
D gene: TRBD1
clone size: .
V gene: TRBV7-8
CDR3 DNA: TGTGCCAGCCTGCCCCGGACAGGGTCCTACGAGCAGTACTTC
CDR3 protein: CASLPRTGSYEQYF

J gene: TRBJ2-5
D gene: .
clone size: .
V gene: TRBV13
CDR3 DNA: TGTGCCAGCAGCTCCCTGCAAGAGACCCAGTACTTC
CDR3 protein: CASSSLQETQYF

J gene: TRBJ1-5
D gene: TRBD1
clone size: .
V gene: TRBV6-2/TRBV6-3
CDR3 DNA: TGTGCCAGCAGTCCAACAGGGGACAATCAGCCCCAGCATTTT
CDR3 protein: CASSPTGDNQPQHF

J gene: TRBJ2-5
D gene: TRBD1
clone size: .
V gene: TRBV6-8
CDR3 DNA: TGTGCCAGCAGCCCTATGACAGGGGGTCTTGAGACCCAGTACTTC
CDR3 protein: CASSPMTGGLETQYF

J gene: TRBJ2-3
D gene: .
clone size: .
V gene: TRBV4-3
CDR3 DNA: TGCGCCAGCAGCCAAGAATTAGGGGCGATGTCAGATACGCAGTATTTT
CDR3 protein: CASSQELGAMSDTQYF

J gene: TRBJ1-5
D gene: .
clone size: .
V gene: TRBV19
CDR3 DNA: TGTGCCAGTAGTATCTCTGGAGGCAATCAGCCCCAGCATTTT
CDR3 protein: CASSISGGNQPQHF

J gene: TRBJ1-4
D gene: TRBD1
clone size: .
V gene: TRBV7-9
CDR3 DNA: TGTGCCAGCCGGGACAGACTAATCGAAAAACTGTTTTTT
CDR3 protein: CASRDRLIEKLFF

J gene: TRBJ1-5
D gene: .
clone size: .
V gene: TRBV5-6
CDR3 DNA: TGTGCCAGCAGCTTAGGCAGGATCGGTCAGCCCCAGCATTTT
CDR3 protein: CASSLGRIGQPQHF

J gene: TRBJ1-6
D gene: .
clone size: .
V gene: TRBV28
CDR3 DNA: TGTGCCAGCAGTCCTCGTCAGGGCTTAACCTATAATTCACCCCTCCACTTT
CDR3 protein: CASSPRQGLTYNSPLHF

J gene: TRBJ2-5
D gene: .
clone size: .
V gene: TRBV11-1
CDR3 DNA: TGTGCCAGCAAGACGGGACTGCAAGAGACCCAGTACTTC
CDR3 protein: CASKTGLQETQYF

J gene: TRBJ2-7
D gene: .
clone size: .
V gene: TRBV4-3
CDR3 DNA: TGCGCCAGCAGCCAAGAGAGGTCAGCTTCCTACGAGCAGTACTTC
CDR3 protein: CASSQERSASYEQYF

J gene: TRBJ2-5
D gene: TRBD2
clone size: .
V gene: TRBV25-1
CDR3 DNA: TGTGCCAGCAGTGAGCCCCACCTAGCGGGGAAGCAAGAGACCCAGTACTTC
CDR3 protein: CASSEPHLAGKQETQYF

J gene: TRBJ1-1
D gene: .
clone size: .
V gene: TRBV5-1
CDR3 DNA: TGCGCCAGCAGCTTGTCTACCTCCACTGAAGCTTTCTTT
CDR3 protein: CASSLSTSTEAFF

J gene: TRBJ1-4
D gene: TRBD1
clone size: .
V gene: TRBV23-1
CDR3 DNA: TGCGCCAGCAGTCAACGGATTCGGAGACAGGGACGCGAAAAACTGTTTTTT
CDR3 protein: CASSQRIRRQGREKLFF

J gene: TRBJ2-2
D gene: .
clone size: .
V gene: TRBV28
CDR3 DNA: TGTGCCAGCAGTCAATGGACAGACACCGGGGAGCTGTTTTTT
CDR3 protein: CASSQWTDTGELFF

J gene: TRBJ2-3
D gene: .
clone size: .
V gene: TRBV9
CDR3 DNA: TGTGCCAGCAGCGTTAGTCCGAAGAGGCCAGATACGCAGTATTTT
CDR3 protein: CASSVSPKRPDTQYF

J gene: TRBJ2-3
D gene: .
clone size: .
V gene: TRBV5-1
CDR3 DNA: TGCGCCAGCAGAAAAAGGACAGACAGCACAGATACGCAGTATTTT
CDR3 protein: CASRKRTDSTDTQYF

J gene: TRBJ1-2
D gene: .
clone size: .
V gene: TRBV6-6
CDR3 DNA: TGTGCCAGCAGTCGCCGAGGTGACTACACCTTC
CDR3 protein: CASSRRGDYTF

J gene: TRBJ2-3
D gene: TRBD2
clone size: .
V gene: TRBV28
CDR3 DNA: TGTGCCAGCAGTTTTTTGAGCGGGAGGCTTCCTAGCACAGATACGCAGTATTTT
CDR3 protein: CASSFLSGRLPSTDTQYF

J gene: TRBJ2-4
D gene: TRBD2
clone size: .
V gene: TRBV19
CDR3 DNA: TGTGCCAGTAGGTCTATGGGAGGGCCTGCCGATACCATGGCCAAAAACATTCAGTACTTC
CDR3 protein: CASRSMGGPADTMAKNIQYF

J gene: TRBJ2-7
D gene: .
clone size: .
V gene: TRBV13
CDR3 DNA: TGTGCCAGCAGCCTTTATTCTAGCGCACACTACGAGCAGTACTTC
CDR3 protein: CASSLYSSAHYEQYF

J gene: TRBJ1-3
D gene: .
clone size: .
V gene: TRBV6-2/TRBV6-3
CDR3 DNA: TGTGCCAGCAGTTACGGTCGGTCCGACAGGATCTCTGGAAACACCATATATTTT
CDR3 protein: CASSYGRSDRISGNTIYF

J gene: TRBJ2-2
D gene: .
clone size: .
V gene: TRBV7-2
CDR3 DNA: TGTGCCAGCACCTTAGGGACAGCGGGGACCGGGGAGCTGTTTTTT
CDR3 protein: CASTLGTAGTGELFF

J gene: TRBJ1-3
D gene: .
clone size: .
V gene: TRBV12-2
CDR3 DNA: TGTGCAAGTCGCTTTCCCCCCACGGACACCATATATTTT
CDR3 protein: CASRFPPTDTIYF

J gene: TRBJ1-4
D gene: TRBD1
clone size: few
V gene: TRBV5-4
CDR3 DNA: TGTGCCAGCAGTGGCGGGACAGCGCGTCAGGAAAAACTGTTTTTT
CDR3 protein: CASSGGTARQEKLFF

J gene: TRBJ2-1
D gene: TRBD1
clone size: few
V gene: TRBV2
CDR3 DNA: TGTGCCAGCAGTGAAGGGACAGGGCGGGTAGGGGTCTACAATGAGCAGTTCTTC
CDR3 protein: CASSEGTGRVGVYNEQFF

J gene: TRBJ1-5
D gene: .
clone size: .
V gene: TRBV5-6
CDR3 DNA: TGTGCCAGCCGCGATCAGCCCCAGCATTTT
CDR3 protein: CASRDQPQHF

J gene: TRBJ2-1
D gene: .
clone size: .
V gene: TRBV4-2
CDR3 DNA: TGTGCCAGCAGCCAAGAGGGCGGGGTAGAGCAGTTCTTC
CDR3 protein: CASSQEGGVEQFF

J gene: TRBJ1-1
D gene: .
clone size: few
V gene: TRBV28
CDR3 DNA: TGTGCCAGCAGTCTCGACAGCCTCAATAGTCCTGACACTGAAGCTTTCTTT
CDR3 protein: CASSLDSLNSPDTEAFF

J gene: TRBJ2-1
D gene: .
clone size: .
V gene: TRBV15
CDR3 DNA: TGTGCCACCAGCACCTTGGGGGGGCAGGAGCAGTTCTTC
CDR3 protein: CATSTLGGQEQFF

J gene: TRBJ1-1
D gene: .
clone size: .
V gene: TRBV27
CDR3 DNA: TGTGCCAGCAGGCCCTATTGGGGGGGGCAGACTGAAGCTTTCTTT
CDR3 protein: CASRPYWGGQTEAFF

J gene: TRBJ1-5
D gene: TRBD1
clone size: .
V gene: TRBV5-5
CDR3 DNA: TGTGCCAGCAGCTTTGGACAGGGGAGTTACAGCAATCAGCCCCAGCATTTT
CDR3 protein: CASSFGQGSYSNQPQHF

J gene: TRBJ1-4
D gene: TRBD1
clone size: .
V gene: TRBV15
CDR3 DNA: TGTGCCACCAGCTTATTACAGGGGGATGAAAAACTGTTTTTT
CDR3 protein: CATSLLQGDEKLFF